This T cell receptor (beta chain) is from a study of blood T cell repertoires in COVID-19. Under the authors' procedure: Reference gene primer amplification yielded estimated nucleated cell counts. Data came from immunoSEQ multiplex PCR; TCRdb stores just in-frame clones and leaves some out. The DNA gave D and trimming, while V, J and clone size come from that table. The sample has 37,000 or so clones; roughly 80% are singletons. Sequenced: peripheral blood. This receptor was identified in a human donor in a cohort sampled during active COVID-19.

CDR3 sequence: CASSYQTGSKNIQYF. The CDR3 nucleotides are TGTGCCAGCAGTTACCAGACAGGGTCAAAAAACATTCAGTACTTC. This chain links TRBV6-5 with TRBJ2-4, with TRBD1 matching 7 bases. The CDR3 totals 15 residues. Per the germline V gene, CDR1 is MNHEY and CDR2 is SVGAGI. V lost 2 bases and J lost 4; bases outside the gene matches: 5.